The source of this T cell receptor (beta chain) is a study of T cells in tuberculosis. Study at large: T cells were selected with CD1B tetramers loaded with glucose monomycolate.

Chain pairing is unknown; alpha and beta were sequenced separately. TCRdb's table, derived via immunoSEQ multiplex PCR, lists solely in-frame clones and lacks some. The table lists about 58,000 clones, 88% of them singletons. Thawed, overnight-rested PBMC were stained with GMM-loaded CD1B tetramer, viability dye and anti-CD3, then sorted. The lipid loaded on the CD1B tetramers was C32 glucose monomycolate from Rhodococcus equi. Tetramer-sorted PBMC had been CD14 monocyte-depleted before freezing. From each donor, about 100,000 tetramer-negative cells were sorted. The sequencing input was CD1b-GMM tetramer-negative cells sorted from PBMCs. The sequence was obtained from an adult woman with latent tuberculosis.

The CDR3 protein is CASSQGRENEQYF. The CDR3 DNA reads TGTGCCAGCAGCCAAGGCAGGGAAAACGAGCAGTACTTC. The chain uses TRBV4-2 and TRBJ2-7; D possibly corresponds to TRBD1 (5 bases). Between the trimmed V and J ends, which lost 1 base and 5 bases, there was a span of 9 bases. There are 13 residues in the CDR3. Germline V lookup: CDR1 LGHNA, CDR2 YNFKEQ.